Listed below are T cell receptor beta chains from one sample, sequenced in a study of blood T cell repertoires in COVID-19. Measured with immunoSEQ multiplex PCR; TCRdb has only the in-frame clones, and not every one. The sample contains approximately 200,000 clones, about 90% of which appear only once. Specimen: PBMCs or T cells enriched from blood (not recorded which). Receptors were obtained from a woman in her 30s who had recovered from COVID-19. The CDR3 runs from the conserved cysteine through the conserved F or W. Fields, in order: V gene, J gene, clone size, D gene, CDR3 DNA, CDR3 protein. The D gene is left open where the match is weak. Clone size is shown for a subset of rows, as once, few, many or a class of expanded clone.

V gene: TRBV20-1
J gene: TRBJ2-3
clone size: NA
D gene: NA
CDR3 DNA: TGCAGTGCTAGAGATGAGAGAACGCAGTATTTT
CDR3 protein: CSARDERTQYF

V gene: TRBV18
J gene: TRBJ2-5
clone size: few
D gene: TRBD1
CDR3 DNA: TGTGCCAGCTCACCCACAGGGGCGGGGACCCAGTACTTC
CDR3 protein: CASSPTGAGTQYF

V gene: TRBV28
J gene: TRBJ1-1
clone size: many
D gene: NA
CDR3 DNA: TGTGCCAGCAGTTTATCCCGACAGGTGGGGGCTTTCTTT
CDR3 protein: CASSLSRQVGAFF

V gene: TRBV15
J gene: TRBJ1-2
clone size: once
D gene: NA
CDR3 DNA: TGTGCCACCAGCAGAGAACAAGGGGACTATGGCTACACCTTC
CDR3 protein: CATSREQGDYGYTF

V gene: TRBV7-9
J gene: TRBJ2-3
clone size: NA
D gene: TRBD2
CDR3 DNA: TGTGCCAGCAGCTCTAGCGGGAGGTTGGCAGATACGCAGTATTTT
CDR3 protein: CASSSSGRLADTQYF

V gene: TRBV21-1
J gene: TRBJ2-1
clone size: NA
D gene: NA
CDR3 DNA: TGTGCCAGCAGCAAAGGTCGGCAGGGGACCTACAATGAGCAGTTCTTC
CDR3 protein: CASSKGRQGTYNEQFF

V gene: TRBV19
J gene: TRBJ2-7
clone size: NA
D gene: TRBD1
CDR3 DNA: TGTGCCAGTAAAGAGACAGGGAAAAAAGGGTCCTACGAGCAGTACTTC
CDR3 protein: CASKETGKKGSYEQYF

V gene: TRBV7-4
J gene: TRBJ2-7
clone size: NA
D gene: NA
CDR3 DNA: TGTGCCAGCAGTCCAACGGGATTCTCCTACGAGCAGTACTTC
CDR3 protein: CASSPTGFSYEQYF

V gene: TRBV3-1/TRBV3-2
J gene: TRBJ1-2
clone size: NA
D gene: NA
CDR3 DNA: TGTGCCAGCAGCCAAGTTAGGGAGGGCTTTTTACTCTATGGCTACACCTTC
CDR3 protein: CASSQVREGFLLYGYTF

V gene: TRBV18
J gene: TRBJ1-4
clone size: NA
D gene: NA
CDR3 DNA: TGTGCCAGCTCACCAGATAAGGGGCCTAATGAAAAACTGTTTTTT
CDR3 protein: CASSPDKGPNEKLFF

V gene: TRBV20-1
J gene: TRBJ2-1
clone size: NA
D gene: NA
CDR3 DNA: TGCAGTGCTACAGGGAATGAGCAGTTCTTC
CDR3 protein: CSATGNEQFF

V gene: TRBV27
J gene: TRBJ1-2
clone size: NA
D gene: NA
CDR3 DNA: TGTGCCAGCAGTTTACGGGGGGATTATGGCTACACCTTC
CDR3 protein: CASSLRGDYGYTF

V gene: TRBV7-9
J gene: TRBJ2-1
clone size: NA
D gene: TRBD1
CDR3 DNA: TGTGCCAGCAGCCTGGCCCAGGGGACAGGGTCCTACAATGAGCAGTTCTTC
CDR3 protein: CASSLAQGTGSYNEQFF

V gene: TRBV19
J gene: TRBJ2-5
clone size: NA
D gene: NA
CDR3 DNA: TGTGCCAGTAAGAAAGGGGGGGGGCGAGCAGAGACCCAGTACTTC
CDR3 protein: CASKKGGGRAETQYF

V gene: TRBV3-1/TRBV3-2
J gene: TRBJ2-3
clone size: NA
D gene: NA
CDR3 DNA: TGTGCCAGCAGCCAAGTTCTAGCCAAGAGCACAGATACGCAGTATTTT
CDR3 protein: CASSQVLAKSTDTQYF

V gene: TRBV6-5
J gene: TRBJ1-1
clone size: once
D gene: NA
CDR3 DNA: TGTGCCAGCAGTTTCCGACAGGACCCGAACACTGAAGCTTTCTTT
CDR3 protein: CASSFRQDPNTEAFF

V gene: TRBV7-2
J gene: TRBJ1-6
clone size: few
D gene: NA
CDR3 DNA: TGTGCCAGCAGCTCAGGAGGGGAGAGCTCACCCCTCCACTTT
CDR3 protein: CASSSGGESSPLHF

V gene: TRBV7-2
J gene: TRBJ1-5
clone size: NA
D gene: NA
CDR3 DNA: TGTGCCAGCAGCTTAGCCGGGACAAGTGAACAGCCCCAGCATTTT
CDR3 protein: CASSLAGTSEQPQHF

V gene: TRBV2
J gene: TRBJ1-2
clone size: NA
D gene: TRBD1
CDR3 DNA: TGTGCCAGCCTTGACAGGGACGTTGGCTACACCTTC
CDR3 protein: CASLDRDVGYTF

V gene: TRBV27
J gene: TRBJ1-5
clone size: NA
D gene: TRBD1
CDR3 DNA: TGTGCCAGCAGTTTACGGTGGACAGGAGAGGGGCAGCCCCAGCATTTT
CDR3 protein: CASSLRWTGEGQPQHF

V gene: TRBV11-2
J gene: TRBJ2-7
clone size: NA
D gene: NA
CDR3 DNA: TGTGCCAGCAGCTTAGCCACCTACGAGCAGTACTTC
CDR3 protein: CASSLATYEQYF

V gene: TRBV7-3
J gene: TRBJ2-2
clone size: NA
D gene: TRBD1
CDR3 DNA: TGTGCCAGCAGCAACAGGGGGGGGGAGCTGTTTTTT
CDR3 protein: CASSNRGGELFF

V gene: TRBV10-3
J gene: TRBJ2-7
clone size: NA
D gene: NA
CDR3 DNA: TGTGCCATCAGCCAGGGTGCCTACGAGCAGTACTTC
CDR3 protein: CAISQGAYEQYF

V gene: TRBV11-3
J gene: TRBJ1-2
clone size: NA
D gene: TRBD1
CDR3 DNA: TGTGCCAGCAGCCCCTCGGGACAGACCTATGGCTACACCTTC
CDR3 protein: CASSPSGQTYGYTF

V gene: TRBV5-1
J gene: TRBJ2-5
clone size: NA
D gene: NA
CDR3 DNA: TGCGCCAGCAGCTTGGTCTTGGGCCCCGGGGAGGAGACCCAGTACTTC
CDR3 protein: CASSLVLGPGEETQYF

V gene: TRBV30
J gene: TRBJ1-3
clone size: NA
D gene: TRBD1
CDR3 DNA: TGTGCCTGCCGACAGGGTGCTGGAAACACCATATATTTT
CDR3 protein: CACRQGAGNTIYF

V gene: TRBV7-3
J gene: TRBJ2-5
clone size: NA
D gene: TRBD2
CDR3 DNA: TGTGCCAGCAGCCACAGGACTAGCTGGAAGACCCAGTACTTC
CDR3 protein: CASSHRTSWKTQYF

V gene: TRBV28
J gene: TRBJ1-2
clone size: NA
D gene: TRBD1
CDR3 DNA: TGTGCCAGCAGTCCGACAGGGTTAAGAGAGGGCTACACCTTC
CDR3 protein: CASSPTGLREGYTF

V gene: TRBV15
J gene: TRBJ1-1
clone size: few
D gene: NA
CDR3 DNA: TGTGCCACCAGCAGATCCTTCGGGGGTTCTGAAGCTTTCTTT
CDR3 protein: CATSRSFGGSEAFF

V gene: TRBV19
J gene: TRBJ1-2
clone size: few
D gene: TRBD1
CDR3 DNA: TGTGCCAGTAGGCCGGAATCCGGGACAGTCACCTATGGCTACACCTTC
CDR3 protein: CASRPESGTVTYGYTF

V gene: TRBV11-2
J gene: TRBJ2-3
clone size: NA
D gene: NA
CDR3 DNA: TGTGCCAGCAGCTTCGGGGGATGGGGCACAGATACGCAGTATTTT
CDR3 protein: CASSFGGWGTDTQYF

V gene: TRBV4-2
J gene: TRBJ1-2
clone size: NA
D gene: NA
CDR3 DNA: TGTGCCAGCAGCCAGATCCGGCAGGGCAGGGAAAGGGATGGCTACACCTTC
CDR3 protein: CASSQIRQGRERDGYTF

V gene: TRBV29-1
J gene: TRBJ2-3
clone size: NA
D gene: TRBD2
CDR3 DNA: TGCAGCGCTGGAGGGGGCCTAGCGGGGAGCACAGATACGCAGTATTTT
CDR3 protein: CSAGGGLAGSTDTQYF

V gene: TRBV4-1
J gene: TRBJ2-1
clone size: NA
D gene: TRBD1
CDR3 DNA: TGCGCCAGCAGCCAAACTCGACAGGGGGGGTACAATGAGCAGTTCTTC
CDR3 protein: CASSQTRQGGYNEQFF

V gene: TRBV19
J gene: TRBJ1-2
clone size: NA
D gene: NA
CDR3 DNA: TGTGCCAGTAGTATTAGGGAGAATCGCTACACCTTC
CDR3 protein: CASSIRENRYTF

V gene: TRBV5-5
J gene: TRBJ2-3
clone size: NA
D gene: NA
CDR3 DNA: TGTGCCAGCAGCAATCCCTATTCAGATACGCAGTATTTT
CDR3 protein: CASSNPYSDTQYF

V gene: TRBV7-2
J gene: TRBJ2-7
clone size: few
D gene: TRBD2
CDR3 DNA: TGTGCCAGCAGCTTAGCGGCTGGGGGAGGGGACGAGCAGTACTTC
CDR3 protein: CASSLAAGGGDEQYF

V gene: TRBV7-9
J gene: TRBJ2-5
clone size: NA
D gene: TRBD2
CDR3 DNA: TGTGCCAGCAGCCGTGGACTAGCGGGGCTCCAAGAGACCCAGTACTTC
CDR3 protein: CASSRGLAGLQETQYF

V gene: TRBV5-6
J gene: TRBJ1-2
clone size: NA
D gene: NA
CDR3 DNA: TGTGCCAGCAGCTCGTGGGGCGATGGCTACACCTTC
CDR3 protein: CASSSWGDGYTF

V gene: TRBV11-2
J gene: TRBJ1-4
clone size: NA
D gene: NA
CDR3 DNA: TGTGCCAGCAGCTCGCTTACTAGGGCGGAAAAACTGTTTTTT
CDR3 protein: CASSSLTRAEKLFF

V gene: TRBV4-3
J gene: TRBJ1-6
clone size: NA
D gene: NA
CDR3 DNA: TGCGCCAGCAGCCAAGCAGGGGAAGAGAATTCACCCCTCCACTTT
CDR3 protein: CASSQAGEENSPLHF

V gene: TRBV4-1
J gene: TRBJ2-3
clone size: NA
D gene: TRBD2
CDR3 DNA: TGCGCCAGCAGCCAAGAAAAGACTAGCGGGAGGGCCAGCACAGATACGCAGTATTTT
CDR3 protein: CASSQEKTSGRASTDTQYF

V gene: TRBV4-3
J gene: TRBJ2-1
clone size: NA
D gene: TRBD2
CDR3 DNA: TGCGCCAGCAGCCAACTTCTAGCGGGAGGGTACAATGAGCAGTTCTTC
CDR3 protein: CASSQLLAGGYNEQFF

V gene: TRBV18
J gene: TRBJ1-4
clone size: once
D gene: NA
CDR3 DNA: TGTGCCAGCTCCCCCAGGCGGGATCCGAATGAAAAACTGTTTTTT
CDR3 protein: CASSPRRDPNEKLFF

V gene: TRBV5-6
J gene: TRBJ2-5
clone size: NA
D gene: NA
CDR3 DNA: TGTGCCAGCAGCTTGGCCGGTACAGGCAGCGAGACCCAGTACTTC
CDR3 protein: CASSLAGTGSETQYF

V gene: TRBV19
J gene: TRBJ1-1
clone size: NA
D gene: NA
CDR3 DNA: TGTGCCAGTATGGATGAAGGGAGGGGATCCACTGAAGCTTTCTTT
CDR3 protein: CASMDEGRGSTEAFF

V gene: TRBV30
J gene: TRBJ1-4
clone size: NA
D gene: NA
CDR3 DNA: TGTGCCTGGAGCGGGGTGGTCACTGAAAAACTGTTTTTT
CDR3 protein: CAWSGVVTEKLFF

V gene: TRBV4-2
J gene: TRBJ1-6
clone size: NA
D gene: NA
CDR3 DNA: TGTGCCAGCAGCCAAGGGCAGGTAAAGGGAGCCAATTCACCCCTCCACTTT
CDR3 protein: CASSQGQVKGANSPLHF

V gene: TRBV12-3/TRBV12-4
J gene: TRBJ1-6
clone size: NA
D gene: TRBD1
CDR3 DNA: TGTGCCAGCAGGGGACAGGGGAATTCACCCCTCCACTTT
CDR3 protein: CASRGQGNSPLHF

V gene: TRBV2
J gene: TRBJ1-5
clone size: NA
D gene: NA
CDR3 DNA: TGTGCCAGCAGTCGCCGGGAAATTGGGAATCAGCCCCAGCATTTT
CDR3 protein: CASSRREIGNQPQHF

V gene: TRBV19
J gene: TRBJ1-1
clone size: NA
D gene: NA
CDR3 DNA: TGTGCCAGTAGTATAAGGGCAGGGATCACTGAAGCTTTCTTT
CDR3 protein: CASSIRAGITEAFF

V gene: TRBV5-1
J gene: TRBJ1-1
clone size: NA
D gene: NA
CDR3 DNA: TGCGCCAGCAGCTTCGATACCCCAGGGGTGGAAGCTTTCTTT
CDR3 protein: CASSFDTPGVEAFF

V gene: TRBV28
J gene: TRBJ2-7
clone size: NA
D gene: TRBD1
CDR3 DNA: TGTGCCAGCAGGGACTCCGGGACAGGGACCTACGAGCAGTACTTC
CDR3 protein: CASRDSGTGTYEQYF

V gene: TRBV12-3/TRBV12-4
J gene: TRBJ1-2
clone size: NA
D gene: NA
CDR3 DNA: TGTGCCAGCAGTTTAGCAGTTTGGGGCGGCTACACCTTC
CDR3 protein: CASSLAVWGGYTF

V gene: TRBV5-6
J gene: TRBJ1-5
clone size: NA
D gene: NA
CDR3 DNA: TGTGCCAGCAGCTTGGGTCTAAATAGCAATCAGCCCCAGCATTTT
CDR3 protein: CASSLGLNSNQPQHF